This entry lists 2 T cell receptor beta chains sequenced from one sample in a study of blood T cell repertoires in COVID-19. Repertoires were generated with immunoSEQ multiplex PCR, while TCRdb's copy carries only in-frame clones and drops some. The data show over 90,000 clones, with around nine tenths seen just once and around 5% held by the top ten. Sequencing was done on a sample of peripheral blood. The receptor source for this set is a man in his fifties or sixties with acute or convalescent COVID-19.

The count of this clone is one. CDR3 residues: CSAGDTGSYGYTF. The CDR3 region has the DNA TGCAGCGCTGGCGATACAGGGAGCTATGGCTACACCTTC. The gene calls are TRBV29-1 and TRBJ1-2; D possibly corresponds to TRBD1 (6 bases). Trimming took off 7 bases at V and 4 bases at J, with 16 bases between the two ends. CDR1 and CDR2 from the germline V gene are SQVTM and ANQGSEA. The CDR3 length is 13 residues.

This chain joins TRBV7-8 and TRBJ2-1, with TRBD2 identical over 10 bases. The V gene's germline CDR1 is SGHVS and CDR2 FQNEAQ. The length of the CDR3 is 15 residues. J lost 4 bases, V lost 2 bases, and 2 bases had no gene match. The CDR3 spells CASSLRTSGYNEQFF. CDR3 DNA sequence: TGTGCCAGCAGCTTAAGGACTAGCGGTTACAATGAGCAGTTCTTC.